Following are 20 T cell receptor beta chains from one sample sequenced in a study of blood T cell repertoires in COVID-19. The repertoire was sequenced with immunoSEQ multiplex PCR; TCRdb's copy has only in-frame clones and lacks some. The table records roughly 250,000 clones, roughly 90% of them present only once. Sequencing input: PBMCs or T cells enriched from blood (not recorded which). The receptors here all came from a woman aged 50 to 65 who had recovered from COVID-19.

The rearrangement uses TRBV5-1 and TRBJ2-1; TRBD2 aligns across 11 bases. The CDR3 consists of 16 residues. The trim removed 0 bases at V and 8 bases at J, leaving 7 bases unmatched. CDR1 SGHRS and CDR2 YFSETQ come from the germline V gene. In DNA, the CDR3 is TGCGCCAGCAGCTTGGGACTAGCGGGACCTAAGGATGAGCAGTTCTTC. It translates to CASSLGLAGPKDEQFF.

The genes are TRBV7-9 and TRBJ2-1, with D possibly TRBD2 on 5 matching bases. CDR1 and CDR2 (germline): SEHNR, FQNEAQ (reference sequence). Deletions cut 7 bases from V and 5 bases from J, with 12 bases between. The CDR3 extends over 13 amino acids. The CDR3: CASNLARDNEQFF. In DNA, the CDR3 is TGTGCCAGCAATTTAGCGCGAGACAATGAGCAGTTCTTC.

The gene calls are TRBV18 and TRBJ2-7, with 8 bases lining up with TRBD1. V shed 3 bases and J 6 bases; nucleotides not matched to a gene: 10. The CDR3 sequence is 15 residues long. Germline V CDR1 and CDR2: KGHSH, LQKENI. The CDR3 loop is CASSPIGQGASEQYF. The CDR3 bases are TGTGCCAGCTCACCCATTGGGCAGGGGGCCTCCGAGCAGTACTTC.

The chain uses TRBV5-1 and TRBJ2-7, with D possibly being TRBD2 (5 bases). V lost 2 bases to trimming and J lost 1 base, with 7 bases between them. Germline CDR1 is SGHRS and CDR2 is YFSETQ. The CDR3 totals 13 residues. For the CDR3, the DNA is TGCGCCAGCAGCTTCTGGGAGTCCTACGAGCAGTACTTC. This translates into CASSFWESYEQYF. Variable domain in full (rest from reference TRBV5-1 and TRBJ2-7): KAGVTQTPRYLIKTRGQQVTLSCSPISGHRSVSWYQQTPGQGLQFLFEYFSETQRNKGNFPGRFSGRQFSNSRSEMNVSTLELGDSALYLCASSFWESYEQYFGPGTRLTVT.

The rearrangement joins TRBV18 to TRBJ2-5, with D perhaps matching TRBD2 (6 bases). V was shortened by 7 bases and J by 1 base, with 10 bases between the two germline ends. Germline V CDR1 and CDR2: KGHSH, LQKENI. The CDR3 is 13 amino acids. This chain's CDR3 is CASCRGVQETQYF. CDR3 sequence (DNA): TGTGCCAGCTGCCGCGGGGTCCAAGAGACCCAGTACTTC.

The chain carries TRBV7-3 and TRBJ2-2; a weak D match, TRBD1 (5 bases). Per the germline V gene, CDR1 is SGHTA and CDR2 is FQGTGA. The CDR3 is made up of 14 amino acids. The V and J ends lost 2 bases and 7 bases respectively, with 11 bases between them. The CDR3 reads CASSLDRWGGELFF. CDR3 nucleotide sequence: TGTGCCAGCAGCTTAGACAGATGGGGCGGGGAGCTGTTTTTT.

Written as DNA, the CDR3 is TGCAGCGCGGATCGGGGGGCGGATGAGACCCAGTACTTC. Its protein is CSADRGADETQYF. This chain uses TRBV29-1 with TRBJ2-5, with D perhaps TRBD2 (7 bases). Trimming cost V 7 bases and J 5 bases, with 17 bases left between them. This CDR3 has 13 residues. The germline V gene has CDR1 SQVTM and CDR2 ANQGSEA. The whole variable domain, remainder taken from reference TRBV29-1 and TRBJ2-5, is SAVISQKPSRDICQRGTSLTIQCQVDSQVTMMFWYRQQPGQSLTLIATANQGSEATYESGFVIDKFPISRPNLTFSTLTVSNMSPEDSSIYLCSADRGADETQYFGPGTRLLVL.

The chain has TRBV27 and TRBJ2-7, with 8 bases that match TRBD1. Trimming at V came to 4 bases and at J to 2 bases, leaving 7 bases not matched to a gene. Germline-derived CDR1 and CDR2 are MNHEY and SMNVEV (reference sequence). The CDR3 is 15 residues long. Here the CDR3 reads CASSYTGGKTYEQYF. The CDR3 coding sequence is TGTGCCAGCAGTTACACAGGGGGAAAAACCTACGAGCAGTACTTC.

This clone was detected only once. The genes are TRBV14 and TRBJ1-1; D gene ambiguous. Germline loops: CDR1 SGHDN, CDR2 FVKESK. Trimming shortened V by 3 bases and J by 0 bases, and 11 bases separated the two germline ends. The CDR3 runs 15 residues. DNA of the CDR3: TGTGCCAGCAGCCAGCGGAATTTGATGAACACTGAAGCTTTCTTT. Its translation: CASSQRNLMNTEAFF.

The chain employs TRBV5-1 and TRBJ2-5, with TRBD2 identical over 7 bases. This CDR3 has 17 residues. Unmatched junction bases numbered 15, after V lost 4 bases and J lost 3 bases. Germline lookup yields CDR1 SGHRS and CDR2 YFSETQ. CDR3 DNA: TGCGCCAGCAGCCCGATGTTAGCGGGCTCCCCAAAAGAGACCCAGTACTTC. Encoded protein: CASSPMLAGSPKETQYF.

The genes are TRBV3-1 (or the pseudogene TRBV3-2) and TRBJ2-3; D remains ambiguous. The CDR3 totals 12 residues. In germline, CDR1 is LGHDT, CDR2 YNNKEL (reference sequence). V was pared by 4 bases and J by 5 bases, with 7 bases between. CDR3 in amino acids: CASSPSRDTQYF. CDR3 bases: TGTGCCAGCAGCCCCTCTAGAGATACGCAGTATTTT.

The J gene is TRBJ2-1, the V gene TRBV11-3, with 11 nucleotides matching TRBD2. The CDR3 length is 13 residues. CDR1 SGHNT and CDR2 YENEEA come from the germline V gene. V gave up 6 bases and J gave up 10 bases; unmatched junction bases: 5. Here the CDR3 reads CASSSGRAEEQFF. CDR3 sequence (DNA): TGTGCCAGCAGTAGCGGGAGGGCTGAAGAGCAGTTCTTC.

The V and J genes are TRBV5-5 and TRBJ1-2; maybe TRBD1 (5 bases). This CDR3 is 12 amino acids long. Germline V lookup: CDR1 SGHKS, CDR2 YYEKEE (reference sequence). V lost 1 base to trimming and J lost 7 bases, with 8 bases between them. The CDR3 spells CASSLLQGGYTF. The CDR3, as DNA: TGTGCCAGCAGCTTGTTGCAGGGTGGCTACACCTTC.

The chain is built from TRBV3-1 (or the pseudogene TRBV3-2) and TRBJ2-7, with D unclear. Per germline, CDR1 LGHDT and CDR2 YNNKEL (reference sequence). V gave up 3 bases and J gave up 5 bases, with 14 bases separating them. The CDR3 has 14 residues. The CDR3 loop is CASSQKAGENEQYF. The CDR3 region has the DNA TGTGCCAGCAGCCAGAAAGCAGGCGAAAACGAGCAGTACTTC.

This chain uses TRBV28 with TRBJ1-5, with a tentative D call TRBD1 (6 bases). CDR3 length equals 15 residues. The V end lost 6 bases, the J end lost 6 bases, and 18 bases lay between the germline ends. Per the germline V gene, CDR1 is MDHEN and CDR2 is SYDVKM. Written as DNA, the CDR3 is TGTGCCAGCAGGCAAACTTCGCCAGGGGTTCAGCCCCAGCATTTT. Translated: CASRQTSPGVQPQHF.

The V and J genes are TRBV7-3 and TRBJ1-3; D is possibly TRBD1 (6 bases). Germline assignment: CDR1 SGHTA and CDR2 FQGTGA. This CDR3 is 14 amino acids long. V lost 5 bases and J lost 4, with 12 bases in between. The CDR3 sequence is CASSLGGGGNTIYF. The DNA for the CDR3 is TGTGCCAGCAGCCTTGGGGGCGGGGGAAACACCATATATTTT.

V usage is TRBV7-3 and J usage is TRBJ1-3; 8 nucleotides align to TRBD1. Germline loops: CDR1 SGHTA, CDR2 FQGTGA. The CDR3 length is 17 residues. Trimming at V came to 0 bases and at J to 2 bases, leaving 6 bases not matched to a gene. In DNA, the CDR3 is TGTGCCAGCAGCTTAACGGTGCCAGGGGGCGCTGGAAACACCATATATTTT. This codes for CASSLTVPGGAGNTIYF.

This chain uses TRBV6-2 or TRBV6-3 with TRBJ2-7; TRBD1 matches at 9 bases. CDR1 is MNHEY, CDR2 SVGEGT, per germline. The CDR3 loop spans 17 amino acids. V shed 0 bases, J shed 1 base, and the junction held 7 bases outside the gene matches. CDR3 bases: TGTGCCAGCAGTTACTCAAAGACGGGACAGGGTTCCTACGAGCAGTACTTC. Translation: CASSYSKTGQGSYEQYF.

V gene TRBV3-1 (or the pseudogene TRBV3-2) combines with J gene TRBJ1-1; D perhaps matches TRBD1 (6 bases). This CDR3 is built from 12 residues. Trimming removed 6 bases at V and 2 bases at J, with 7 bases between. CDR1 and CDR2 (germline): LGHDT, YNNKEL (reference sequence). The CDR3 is CASRQGNTEAFF. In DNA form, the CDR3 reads TGTGCCAGCAGACAGGGAAACACTGAAGCTTTCTTT.

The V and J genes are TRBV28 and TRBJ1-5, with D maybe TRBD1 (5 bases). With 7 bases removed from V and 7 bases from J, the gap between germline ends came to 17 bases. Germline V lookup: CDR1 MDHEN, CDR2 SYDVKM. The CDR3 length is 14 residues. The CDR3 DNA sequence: TGTGCCAGCAAAACATTTGGTGGGGGGCAGCCCCAGCATTTT. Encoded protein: CASKTFGGGQPQHF.